This is a list of T cell receptor beta chains from one sample in a study of neoadjuvant nivolumab and ipilimumab in lung cancer. Generated by immunoSEQ multiplex PCR, the TCRdb table keeps only in-frame clones and is missing some. Counted here are roughly 9,900 clones, around 81% occurring once; the ten biggest clones make up 3.5%. The input for sequencing was peripheral blood, taken before neoadjuvant nivolumab, alone or with ipilimumab. Receptors originate from an adult with non-small cell lung cancer. Both conserved end residues are trimmed from each CDR3.

CDR3aa	len	v_gene	j_gene
ASSGQGNQETQY	12	TRBV5-5	TRBJ2-5
ASSFRQGIAEAF	12	TRBV5-4	TRBJ1-1
ASSSNPTGSGELF	13	TRBV5-6	TRBJ2-2
ASRRTSARTGETQY	14	TRBV10-2	TRBJ2-5
ATSRGESGYRTDTIY	15	TRBV15	TRBJ1-3
ASSIGRGREANNEQF	15	TRBV19	TRBJ2-1
ASSARLASEQF	11	TRBV7-3	TRBJ2-1
ASSLFGRGTF	10	TRBV28	TRBJ1-1
ASSSTRLAGGRGTQY	15	TRBV7-2	TRBJ2-3
ASSPEGSSTDTQY	13	TRBV11-1	TRBJ2-3
ASSVVGSSRDTQY	13	TRBV9	TRBJ2-3
ASSLGAAKGLAAPSSYNEQF	20	TRBV5-1	TRBJ2-1
ASSELGGVALAKNIQY	16	TRBV6-1	TRBJ2-4
ASRGQGASQPQH	12	TRBV27	TRBJ1-5
ASSLYPASSYNEQF	14	TRBV7-3	TRBJ2-1
ASSFGQGTGTIPTEQY	16	TRBV27	TRBJ2-7
ASSYSGRRWNTEAF	14	TRBV6-5	TRBJ1-1
ASFPGLAGLAYEQY	14	TRBV5-8	TRBJ2-7
ASSVGGDRAGNTIY	14	TRBV9	TRBJ1-3
ASSGSSGSQGEQF	13	TRBV10-1	TRBJ2-1
ASSLSGPGELF	11	TRBV7-3	TRBJ2-2
ASSIQGGDTGELF	13	TRBV7-3	TRBJ2-2
ASPGQAVAGYT	11	TRBV6-5	TRBJ1-2
ASSGGTGFGDTQY	13	TRBV5-1	TRBJ2-3
ASSESGGRENTEAF	14	TRBV25-1	TRBJ1-1
ASSFGQGSDTQY	12	TRBV19	TRBJ2-3
ASSYPGPSGETQY	13	TRBV28	TRBJ2-5
ASSSSLASGYNEQF	14	TRBV19	TRBJ2-1
SVVGLADYEQY	11	TRBV29-1	.
ASSSDRDQETQY	12	TRBV7-9	TRBJ2-5
ASSQQTGLYYGYT	13	TRBV5-1	TRBJ1-2
ATSNPGQGVAKNIQY	15	TRBV15	TRBJ2-4
ASSAWRGGETQY	12	TRBV6-1	TRBJ2-5
ASSQLSSDRATEAF	14	TRBV19	TRBJ1-1
ASSHTEAYEQY	11	TRBV4-1	TRBJ2-7